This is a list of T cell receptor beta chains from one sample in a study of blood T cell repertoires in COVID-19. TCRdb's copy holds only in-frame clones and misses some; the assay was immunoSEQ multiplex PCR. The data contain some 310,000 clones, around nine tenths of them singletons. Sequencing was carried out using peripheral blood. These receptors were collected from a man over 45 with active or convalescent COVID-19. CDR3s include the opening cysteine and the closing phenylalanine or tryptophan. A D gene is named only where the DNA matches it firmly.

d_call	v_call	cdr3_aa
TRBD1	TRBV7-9	CASTRQGNTEAFF
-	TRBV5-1	CASSFGQNQETQYF
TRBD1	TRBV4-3	CASSQVQGQGDWGSYEQYF
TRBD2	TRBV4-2	CASSQDSGGETDTQYF
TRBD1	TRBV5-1	CASGDSTGGSYNEQFF
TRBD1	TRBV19	CASRAGTENEAFF
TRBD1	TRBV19	CASTPTGTNTEAFF
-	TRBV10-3	CAANRAGGDGYTF
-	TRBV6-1	CASSEGAREQFF
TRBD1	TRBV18	CASSPYAGQGHSPLHF
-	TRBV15	CATSRGRTDQPQHF
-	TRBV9	CARGEGGPGELFF
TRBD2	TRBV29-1	CSVASGGQETQYF
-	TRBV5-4	CASSLWSTNYGYTF
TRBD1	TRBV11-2	CASSLDDRESYGYTF
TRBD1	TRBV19	CASSTSTGADQPQHF
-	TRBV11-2	CASSQRQGLDTQYF
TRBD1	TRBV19	CASSPGDRGWRQQGDTQYF
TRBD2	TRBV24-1	CATSAREGLVETQYF
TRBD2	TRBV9	CASSEVGGTTDTQYF
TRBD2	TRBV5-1	CASSLGLAGISYTDTQYF
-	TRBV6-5	CASSLGPGGNYGYTF
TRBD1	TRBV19	CASSIKGTGLGLAKNIQYF